This TCR beta chain derives from a study of blood T cell repertoires in COVID-19. Turning to the study itself: The United States, Italy and Spain provided the acute and convalescent COVID-19 samples. T cells, B-cell-depleted T cells, or PBMCs supplied cDNA or gDNA.

Under the authors' procedure: Reference gene primer amplification gave estimated nucleated cell counts. Repertoires were generated with immunoSEQ multiplex PCR, while TCRdb's copy carries only in-frame clones and drops some. The D gene and trimming were derived from the DNA, and the V and J assignments and clone size from that table. The sample has fewer than 250,000 clones; approximately 81% are singletons. This clone appeared once. The length of the CDR3 is 14 residues. Per the germline V gene, CDR1 is SGHVS and CDR2 is FQNEAQ. Trimming stripped 5 bases from V and 1 base from J, with 8 bases between.

V gene TRBV7-8 combines with J gene TRBJ2-2; no clear D gene. The origin of this receptor is a man aged 35 to 55 with acute or convalescent COVID-19. The sequencing sample was made of peripheral blood. CDR3 nucleotide sequence: TGTGCCAGCAGCCCCGGGTGGAACACCGGGGAGCTGTTTTTT. Translating gives CASSPGWNTGELFF.